This entry is about one TCR beta chain. Assay used: immunoSEQ multiplex PCR; TCRdb lists only in-frame clones, some missing. The sample has roughly 120,000 clones; 90% are singletons. The sample comes from a study of control samples from healthy donors and cancer patients. Unmatched junction bases numbered 5, after V lost 5 bases and J lost 9 bases. CDR3 length equals 14 residues. CDR1 and CDR2 from the germline V gene are LGHNT and FRNRAP. The rearrangement uses TRBV12-5 and TRBJ1-5, with TRBD1 identical over 12 bases. Sequencing was performed on blood. The TCR was taken from a human donor in good health. The donor label of this sample is uncertain. CDR3 sequence reads: CASGKGQGATPQHF. CDR3 DNA sequence: TGTGCTAGTGGTAAGGGACAGGGGGCGACGCCCCAGCATTTT.